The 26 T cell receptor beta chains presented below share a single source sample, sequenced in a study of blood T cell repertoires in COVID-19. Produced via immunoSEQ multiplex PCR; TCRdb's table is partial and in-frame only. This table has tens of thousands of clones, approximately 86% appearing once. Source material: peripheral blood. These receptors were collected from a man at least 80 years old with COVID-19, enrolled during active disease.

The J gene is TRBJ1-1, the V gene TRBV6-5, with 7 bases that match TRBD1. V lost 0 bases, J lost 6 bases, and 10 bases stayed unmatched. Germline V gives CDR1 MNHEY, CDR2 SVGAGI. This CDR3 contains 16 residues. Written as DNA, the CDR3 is TGTGCCAGCAGTTACTCGACAGGGATAAGGATCCCTGAAGCTTTCTTT. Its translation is CASSYSTGIRIPEAFF.

The CDR3 is CASSLTEGGGNTIYF. The CDR3 region has the DNA TGTGCCAGCAGCCTAACCGAAGGGGGCGGAAACACCATATATTTT. The chain employs TRBV7-8 and TRBJ1-3, with TRBD1 matching 7 bases. V trimming: 5 bases; J trimming: 4 bases; junction bases outside the gene matches: 8. The CDR3 loop spans 15 amino acids. Looked up from germline, CDR1 is SGHVS and CDR2 is FQNEAQ.

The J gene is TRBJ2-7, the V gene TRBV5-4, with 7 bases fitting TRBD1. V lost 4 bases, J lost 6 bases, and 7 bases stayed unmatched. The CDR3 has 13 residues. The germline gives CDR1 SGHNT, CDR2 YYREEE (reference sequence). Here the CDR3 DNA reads TGTGCCAGCAGCCTACAAACAGGGGTCGAGCAGTACTTC. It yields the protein CASSLQTGVEQYF.

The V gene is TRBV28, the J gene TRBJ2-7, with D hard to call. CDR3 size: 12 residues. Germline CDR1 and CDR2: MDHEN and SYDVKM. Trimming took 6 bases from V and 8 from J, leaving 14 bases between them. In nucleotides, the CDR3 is TGTGCCAGCAGCTCCACAGCAGCTAAGCAGTACTTC. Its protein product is CASSSTAAKQYF. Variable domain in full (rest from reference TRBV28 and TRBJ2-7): DVKVTQSSRYLVKRTGEKVFLECVQDMDHENMFWYRQDPGLGLRLIYFSYDVKMKEKGDIPEGYSVSREKKERFSLILESASTNQTSMYLCASSSTAAKQYFGPGTRLTVT.

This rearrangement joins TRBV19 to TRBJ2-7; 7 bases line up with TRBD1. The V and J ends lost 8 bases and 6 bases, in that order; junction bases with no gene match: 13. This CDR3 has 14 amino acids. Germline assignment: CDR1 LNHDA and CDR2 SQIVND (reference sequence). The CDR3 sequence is CASAPRQGVSEQYF. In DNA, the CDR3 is TGTGCCAGTGCCCCGAGACAGGGAGTCTCCGAGCAGTACTTC.

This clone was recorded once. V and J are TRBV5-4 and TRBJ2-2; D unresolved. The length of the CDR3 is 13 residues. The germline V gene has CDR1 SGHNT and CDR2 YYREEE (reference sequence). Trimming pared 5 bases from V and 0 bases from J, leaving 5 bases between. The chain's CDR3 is CASSSANTGELFF. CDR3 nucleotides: TGTGCCAGCAGTTCAGCGAACACCGGGGAGCTGTTTTTT.

Written as DNA, the CDR3 is TGCGCCAGCAGCGAACTAACCTCTGGGGCCAACGTCCTGACTTTC. Translation: CASSELTSGANVLTF. The rearrangement links TRBV4-3 to TRBJ2-6; D remains unclear. Per germline, CDR1 LGHNA and CDR2 YSLEER. This CDR3 region has 15 residues. Trimming pared 5 bases from V and 0 bases from J, leaving 8 bases between.

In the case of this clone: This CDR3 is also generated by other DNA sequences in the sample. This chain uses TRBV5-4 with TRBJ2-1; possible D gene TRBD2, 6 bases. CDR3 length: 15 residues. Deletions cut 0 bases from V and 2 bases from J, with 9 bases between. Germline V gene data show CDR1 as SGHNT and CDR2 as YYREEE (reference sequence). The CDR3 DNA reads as TGTGCCAGCAGCTTGGGAGCGGGTCCCTACAATGAGCAGTTCTTC. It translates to CASSLGAGPYNEQFF.

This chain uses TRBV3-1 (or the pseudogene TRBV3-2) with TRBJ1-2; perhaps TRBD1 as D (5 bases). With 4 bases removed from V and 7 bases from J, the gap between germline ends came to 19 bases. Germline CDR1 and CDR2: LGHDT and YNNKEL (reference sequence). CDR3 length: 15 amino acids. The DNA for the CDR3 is TGTGCCAGCAGCCTTTGGGGGAGGTACTTGAGTGGCTACACCTTC. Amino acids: CASSLWGRYLSGYTF.

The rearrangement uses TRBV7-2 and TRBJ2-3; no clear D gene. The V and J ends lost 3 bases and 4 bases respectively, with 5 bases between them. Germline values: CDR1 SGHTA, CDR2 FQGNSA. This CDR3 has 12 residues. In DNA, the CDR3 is TGTGCCAGCAGCTTCCCTCCAGATACGCAGTATTTT. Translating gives CASSFPPDTQYF. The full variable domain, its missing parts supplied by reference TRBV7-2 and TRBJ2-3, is GAGVSQSPSNKVTEKGKDVELRCDPISGHTALYWYRQSLGQGLEFLIYFQGNSAPDKSGLPSDRFSAERTGGSVSTLTIQRTQQEDSAVYLCASSFPPDTQYFGPGTRLTVL.

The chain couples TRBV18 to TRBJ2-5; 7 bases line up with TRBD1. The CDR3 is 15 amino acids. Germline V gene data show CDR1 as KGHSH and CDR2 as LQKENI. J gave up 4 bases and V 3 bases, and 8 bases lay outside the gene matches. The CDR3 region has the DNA TGTGCCAGCTCACCCTATGGGACAGACCGAGAGACCCAGTACTTC. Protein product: CASSPYGTDRETQYF.

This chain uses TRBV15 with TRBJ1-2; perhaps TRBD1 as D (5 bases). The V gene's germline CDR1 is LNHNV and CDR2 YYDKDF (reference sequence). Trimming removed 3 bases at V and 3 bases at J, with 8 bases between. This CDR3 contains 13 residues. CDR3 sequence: CATSSRVDYGYTF. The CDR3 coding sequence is TGTGCCACCAGCAGCAGGGTCGACTATGGCTACACCTTC.

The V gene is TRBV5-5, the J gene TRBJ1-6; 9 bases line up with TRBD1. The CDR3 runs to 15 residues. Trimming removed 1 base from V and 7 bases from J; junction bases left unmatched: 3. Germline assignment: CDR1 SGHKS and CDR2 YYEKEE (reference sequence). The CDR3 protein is CASSLSDRGNSPLHF. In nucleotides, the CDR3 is TGTGCCAGCAGCTTGTCAGACAGGGGGAATTCACCCCTCCACTTT.

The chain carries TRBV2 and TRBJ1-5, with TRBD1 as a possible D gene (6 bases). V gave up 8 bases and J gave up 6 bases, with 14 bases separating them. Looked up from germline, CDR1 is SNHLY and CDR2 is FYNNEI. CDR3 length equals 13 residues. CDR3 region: CASDTGNSQPQHF. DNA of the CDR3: TGTGCCAGCGATACAGGGAACAGTCAGCCCCAGCATTTT.

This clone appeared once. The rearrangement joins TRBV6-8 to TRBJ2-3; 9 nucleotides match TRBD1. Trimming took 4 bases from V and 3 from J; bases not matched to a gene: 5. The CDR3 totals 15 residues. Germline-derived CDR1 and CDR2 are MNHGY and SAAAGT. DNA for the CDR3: TGTGCCAGCAGTTGGACAGGGGCTGGGACAGATACGCAGTATTTT. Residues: CASSWTGAGTDTQYF.

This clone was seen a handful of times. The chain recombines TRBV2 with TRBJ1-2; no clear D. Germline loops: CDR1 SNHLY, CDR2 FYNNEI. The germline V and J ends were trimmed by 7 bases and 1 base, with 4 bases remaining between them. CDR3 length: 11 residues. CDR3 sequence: CASTRNYGYTF. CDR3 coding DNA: TGTGCCAGCACTCGTAACTATGGCTACACCTTC.

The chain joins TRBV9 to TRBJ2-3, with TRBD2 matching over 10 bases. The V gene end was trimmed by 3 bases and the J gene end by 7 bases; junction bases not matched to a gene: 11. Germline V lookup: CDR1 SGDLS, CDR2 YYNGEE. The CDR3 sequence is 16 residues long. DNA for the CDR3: TGTGCCAGCAGCGCCAGCGGGGGGGCCGGTCCGTATACGCAGTATTTT. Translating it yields CASSASGGAGPYTQYF.

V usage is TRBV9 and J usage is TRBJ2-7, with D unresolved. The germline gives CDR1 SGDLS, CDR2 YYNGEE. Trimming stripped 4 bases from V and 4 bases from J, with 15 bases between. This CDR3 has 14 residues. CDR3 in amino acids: CASSTSTRPYEQYF. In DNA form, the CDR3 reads TGTGCCAGCAGCACCTCGACACGTCCGTACGAGCAGTACTTC.

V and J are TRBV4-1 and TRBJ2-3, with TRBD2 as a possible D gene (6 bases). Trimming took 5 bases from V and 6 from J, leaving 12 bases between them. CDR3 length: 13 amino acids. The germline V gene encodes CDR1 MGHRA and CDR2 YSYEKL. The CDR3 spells CASSIGGEDTQYF. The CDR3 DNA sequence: TGCGCCAGCAGCATCGGGGGTGAGGATACGCAGTATTTT.

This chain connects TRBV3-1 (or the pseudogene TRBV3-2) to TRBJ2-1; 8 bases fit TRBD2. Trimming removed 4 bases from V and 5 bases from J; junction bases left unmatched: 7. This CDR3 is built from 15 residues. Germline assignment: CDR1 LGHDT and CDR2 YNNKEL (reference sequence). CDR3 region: CASSLLAGRDNEQFF. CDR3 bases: TGTGCCAGCAGCCTTTTAGCGGGGCGGGACAATGAGCAGTTCTTC.

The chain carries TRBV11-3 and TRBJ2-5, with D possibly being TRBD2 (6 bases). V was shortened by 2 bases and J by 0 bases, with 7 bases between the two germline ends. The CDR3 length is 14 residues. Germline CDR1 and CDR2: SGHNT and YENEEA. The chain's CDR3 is CASSLRDYQETQYF. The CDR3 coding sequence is TGTGCCAGCAGCTTAAGGGACTACCAAGAGACCCAGTACTTC.

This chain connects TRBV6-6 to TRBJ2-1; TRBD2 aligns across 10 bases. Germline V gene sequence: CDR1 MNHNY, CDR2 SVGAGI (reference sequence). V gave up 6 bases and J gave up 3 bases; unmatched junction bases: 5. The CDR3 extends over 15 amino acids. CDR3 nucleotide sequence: TGTGCCAGCAGGGTAGCGGGGGGTGACTACAATGAGCAGTTCTTC. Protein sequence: CASRVAGGDYNEQFF.

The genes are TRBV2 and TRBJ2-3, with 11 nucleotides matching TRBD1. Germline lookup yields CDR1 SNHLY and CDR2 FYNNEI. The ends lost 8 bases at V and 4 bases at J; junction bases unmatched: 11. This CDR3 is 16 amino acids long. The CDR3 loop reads CASGLWDRGSPDTQYF. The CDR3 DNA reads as TGTGCCAGCGGCCTTTGGGACAGGGGGTCACCAGATACGCAGTATTTT.

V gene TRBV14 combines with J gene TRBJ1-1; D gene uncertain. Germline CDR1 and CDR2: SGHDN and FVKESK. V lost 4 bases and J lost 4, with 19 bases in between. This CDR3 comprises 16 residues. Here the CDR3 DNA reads TGTGCCAGCAGCCCCTCAGCGGGTCCAGGACGCACTGAAGCTTTCTTT. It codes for CASSPSAGPGRTEAFF.

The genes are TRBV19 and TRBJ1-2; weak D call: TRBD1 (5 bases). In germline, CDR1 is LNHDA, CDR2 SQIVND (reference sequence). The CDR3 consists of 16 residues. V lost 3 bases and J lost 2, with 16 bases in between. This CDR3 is CASSMGTRTRNYGYTF. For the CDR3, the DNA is TGTGCCAGTAGTATGGGCACTCGGACACGCAACTATGGCTACACCTTC.

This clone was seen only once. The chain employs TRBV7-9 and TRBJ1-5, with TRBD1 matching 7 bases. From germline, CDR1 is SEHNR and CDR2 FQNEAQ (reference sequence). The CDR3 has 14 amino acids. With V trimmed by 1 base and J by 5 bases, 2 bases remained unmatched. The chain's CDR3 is CASSLGQGDQPQHF. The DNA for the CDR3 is TGTGCCAGCAGCTTAGGGCAGGGGGATCAGCCCCAGCATTTT.